This T cell receptor (beta chain) derives from a study of tumor-infiltrating lymphocytes in primary liver carcinoma. DNA and RNA were both co-extracted from 20-30 mg of bulk tissue that had not been sorted. Of note for this clonotype: Its specificity is not known. The junction departs from germline at one end; a sequencing error may be responsible.

The researchers produced TCR beta cDNA from roughly 550 ng total RNA with a constant-region primer. Amplification in three nested multiplex PCR rounds with slightly modified ARM-PCR gave rise to TCR beta libraries. The two initial PCR rounds, nine to eleven cycles each, used TRBV1-TRBV30 forward and C-beta reverse primers. TCRdb reprocessed the multiplex PCR reads with MiXCR, giving one entry per CDR3 protein. The table includes tens of thousands of distinct CDR3 sequences, around 72% detected once. The study's findings and limits: Only about 7.5-25% of top clones spanned all five tumor regions.

The germline gives CDR1 LNHDA, CDR2 SQIVND (reference sequence). The CDR3 contains 14 residues. Sequencing was performed on liver tumor tissue from sampling region 2. Subset denoted: tumor region T2, inferior pole. The receptor was isolated from a man in his forties or fifties with primary liver carcinoma and hepatitis B virus infection. V is TRBV19 and J is TRBJ1-5; the D is unclear. In nucleotides, the CDR3 is TGTGCCAGTACCCCAGGCTTCGCCAATCAGTCCCAGCATTTT. This codes for CASTPGFANQSQHF.